The 2 T cell receptor beta chains below all came from one sample that was sequenced in a study of T cells after yellow fever vaccination. Via MiXCR, TCRdb re-called the 5' RACE reads, giving one row per CDR3 protein. In the table there are 450,000 to 550,000 distinct CDR3 sequences, 20% to 25% of which are singletons. This sample comprised PBMCs, obtained 21 days after the first yellow fever vaccination. The receptors were gathered from a young man who received the YFV17D yellow fever vaccine.

V and J are TRBV12-3 or TRBV12-4 and TRBJ2-2; 7 bases map to TRBD1. This CDR3 comprises 14 residues. J lost 7 bases, V lost 5 bases, and 7 bases had no gene match. CDR3 residues: CASSTTGRSGELFF. CDR3 in DNA: TGTGCCAGCAGTACGACAGGGCGTAGCGGGGAGCTGTTTTTT.

This clonotype was detected a few times. The chain combines TRBV6-2 or TRBV6-3 with TRBJ2-5; 9 bases are a match to TRBD1. The CDR3 length is 15 residues. Looked up from germline, CDR1 is MNHEY and CDR2 is SVGEGT. Germline trimming cut 4 bases from V and 3 bases from J; bases unmatched to any gene: 6. As DNA, the CDR3 is TGTGCCAGCAGTTCAACCGGGACAGGGAAAGAGACCCAGTACTTC. Protein sequence: CASSSTGTGKETQYF.